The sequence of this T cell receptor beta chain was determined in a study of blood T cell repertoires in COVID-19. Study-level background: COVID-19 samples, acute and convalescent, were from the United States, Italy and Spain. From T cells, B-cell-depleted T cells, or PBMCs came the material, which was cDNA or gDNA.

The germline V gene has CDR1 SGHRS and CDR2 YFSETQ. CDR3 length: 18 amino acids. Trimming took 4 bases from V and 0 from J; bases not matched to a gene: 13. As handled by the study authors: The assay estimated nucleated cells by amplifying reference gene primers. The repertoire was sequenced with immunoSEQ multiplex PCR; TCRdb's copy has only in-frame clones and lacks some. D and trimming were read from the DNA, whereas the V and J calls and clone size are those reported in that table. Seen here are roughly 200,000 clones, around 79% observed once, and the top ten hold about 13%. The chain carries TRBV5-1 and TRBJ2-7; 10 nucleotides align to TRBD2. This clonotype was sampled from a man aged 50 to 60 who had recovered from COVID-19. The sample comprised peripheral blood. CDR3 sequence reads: CASSSLGLAGVSSYEQYF. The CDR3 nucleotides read TGCGCCAGCAGCAGCCTTGGGCTAGCGGGAGTTAGCTCCTACGAGCAGTACTTC.